This TCR beta chain was retrieved from a study of breast tumors, draining lymph nodes, adjacent tissues. This clonotype was detected ten times or more. Its antigen is unidentified. Germline CDR1 SGHTS, CDR2 YDEGEE. The CDR3 is 16 residues long. Trimming shortened V by 0 bases and J by 4 bases, and 14 bases separated the two germline ends. Samples came from axillary lymph nodes draining the breast cancer. Findings of the study overall: Findings are consistent with lymph node origin and intratumoral expansion of most tumor T cells. Tumor T cell lymph node origin was a supported hypothesis, not proven. Luminal-like breast cancer showed significantly greater tumor-nontumor repertoire similarity than basal-like breast cancer did. Compared with lymph nodes, tumors were less diverse; compared with nontumor tissue, more.

TCRdb analysed the multiplex PCR reads with MiXCR anew, one entry per CDR3 protein. The sample lists 250,000 or so distinct CDR3 sequences; roughly 31% were seen once. The source of this sequence is a female donor with breast cancer. Some clones in this sample may be carry-over from other donors' samples. V gene TRBV5-8 combines with J gene TRBJ2-1, with D possibly TRBD1 on 5 matching bases. The sequenced sample consisted of axillary lymph node tissue. The CDR3 protein is CASSLDQGGVYNEQFF. The CDR3 nucleotides are TGTGCCAGCAGCTTGGATCAGGGCGGTGTGTACAATGAGCAGTTCTTC.